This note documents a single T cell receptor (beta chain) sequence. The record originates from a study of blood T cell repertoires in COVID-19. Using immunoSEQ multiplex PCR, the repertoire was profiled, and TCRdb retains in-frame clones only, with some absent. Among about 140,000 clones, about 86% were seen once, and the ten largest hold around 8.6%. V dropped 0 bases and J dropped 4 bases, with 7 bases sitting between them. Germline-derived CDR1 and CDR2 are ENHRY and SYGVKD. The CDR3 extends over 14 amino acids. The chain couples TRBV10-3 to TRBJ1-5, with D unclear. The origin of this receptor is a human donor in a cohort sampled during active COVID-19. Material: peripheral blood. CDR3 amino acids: CAISESRGNQPQHF. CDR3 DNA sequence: TGTGCCATCAGTGAGTCTAGAGGTAATCAGCCCCAGCATTTT.